This T cell receptor (beta chain) emerged from a study of T-cell reconstitution after alpha-beta-depleted transplantation in children. Note on this clonotype: An end of the junction differs from the germline gene, which may be a read error.

The V gene's germline CDR1 is MGHDK and CDR2 SYGVNS. This CDR3 has 18 residues. A library of TCRbeta sequences, prepared with unique molecular identifiers, was generated. TCRdb analysed the PCR reads with MiXCR anew, one entry per CDR3 protein. The repertoire holds about 500,000 distinct CDR3 sequences, with about 30% as singletons. The chain is built from TRBV25-1 and TRBJ2-5, with TRBD2 as a possible D gene (6 bases). The starting material was PBMCs from the stem cell graft donor, obtained from the stem cell graft. This receptor was identified in a human donor who donated a stem cell graft to a child with aplastic anemia. The CDR3 is CASSELSGVAVYQKTQYF. In DNA form, the CDR3 reads TGTGCCAGCAGTGAACTATCGGGGGTAGCCGTGTACCAAAAGACCCAGTACTTC.